A single TCR beta chain is shown here with its context. As yet, its antigen is unknown. The data are from a study of OX40 agonist ivuxolimab in advanced cancers. In the study overall: Given to patients was ivuxolimab, an agonistic anti-OX40 (CD134) antibody. Intravenous ivuxolimab at 0.01 to 10 mg/kg was given to patients every 2 weeks. Study findings and constraints: Among T cells, CD8+ cells averaged more expanded clones than CD4+ cells.

The table came from immunoSEQ multiplex PCR; TCRdb's copy has only in-frame clones and leaves some out. The data contain fewer than 80,000 clones, roughly 86% of them seen just once; the ten biggest clones take up 1% to 1.5%. The sequence was collected from an adult with an advanced solid tumor such as melanoma, head and neck, liver or kidney cancer. This sample comprised CD4+ or CD8+ T cells sorted from blood, obtained in a trial of the OX40 agonist ivuxolimab.

The CDR3: CASSRRGTGGAGHTGELFF. The CDR3 DNA reads as TGTGCCAGCTCCAGACGCGGGACAGGGGGCGCGGGCCACACCGGGGAGCTGTTTTTT. The J gene is TRBJ2-2, the V gene TRBV7-6; 12 bases line up with TRBD1. V gave up 8 bases and J gave up 3 bases; unmatched junction bases: 16. The CDR3 totals 19 residues. Germline CDR1 SGHVS, CDR2 FNYEAQ.